Listed below are T cell receptor beta chains from one sample, sequenced in a study of identical twins. TCRdb analysed the 5' RACE reads with MiXCR anew, one entry per CDR3 protein. The sample has about 240,000 distinct CDR3 sequences, around 7.6% seen once. These data are also associated with another study on yellow fever vaccine responses in identical twins.

Material: CD8+ T cells sorted from blood. All receptors derive from a young woman in good health. CDR3s include the opening cysteine and the closing phenylalanine or tryptophan. Fields, in order: clone size, D gene, V gene, J gene, CDR3 DNA, CDR3 protein. A D gene is named only where the DNA matches it firmly. Clone size appears in some rows only: once, few, many, or a class for an expanded clone.

>many|.|TRBV10-3|TRBJ2-1
TGTGCCATCAGAGCGGTCGGAACGAATGAGCAGTTCTTC
CAIRAVGTNEQFF
>few|TRBD1|TRBV7-2|TRBJ1-5
TGTGCCAGCAGCGACAGGGGCGCGGGAGGCAATCAGCCCCAGCATTTT
CASSDRGAGGNQPQHF
>many|.|TRBV27|TRBJ2-5
TGTGCCAGCAGTCCTTATCAGGGACCGGAGACCCAGTACTTC
CASSPYQGPETQYF
>many|.|TRBV7-9|TRBJ2-3
TGTGCCAGCAGCTTACCTCGGGGCACAGATACGCAGTATTTT
CASSLPRGTDTQYF
>many|TRBD2|TRBV29-1|TRBJ2-1
TGCAGCGCCGGGTTAGCGGGAGGGTTTTATGAGCAGTTCTTC
CSAGLAGGFYEQFF
>.|.|TRBV12-3/TRBV12-4|TRBJ2-4
TGTGCCAGCAGTAGCACAGAGTTTGGGCCCAAAAACATTCAGTACTTC
CASSSTEFGPKNIQYF
>few|TRBD1|TRBV20-1|TRBJ1-2
TGCAGTGCTAGAAGTTGGCAGGGGGACTATGGCTACACCTTC
CSARSWQGDYGYTF
>.|TRBD2|TRBV14|TRBJ2-2
TGTGCCAGCAGCCAAGTGGGACTAGCGGGAAATTCGGACACCGGGGAGCTGTTTTTT
CASSQVGLAGNSDTGELFF
>many|TRBD2|TRBV29-1|TRBJ2-1
TGCAGCGTGGTAGGACTAGCGGGGTGGGAATACAATGAGCAGTTCTTC
CSVVGLAGWEYNEQFF
>many|.|TRBV29-1|TRBJ2-6
TGCAGCGTTGAAAACCGGGACATCCACTCTGGGGCCAACGTCCTGACTTTC
CSVENRDIHSGANVLTF
>many|TRBD2|TRBV7-9|TRBJ2-5
TGTGCCAGCAGTAATCCAGGGACTAGCGGGAGTAGAGAGACCCAGTACTTC
CASSNPGTSGSRETQYF
>few|.|TRBV16|TRBJ2-5
TGTGCCAGCAGCCTGGTGGGAGAGAGGCAAGAGACCCAGTACTTC
CASSLVGERQETQYF
>many|.|TRBV12-3/TRBV12-4|TRBJ1-4
TGTGCCAGCAGTTTATGGTACGGTGAAAAACTGTTTTTT
CASSLWYGEKLFF
>few|.|TRBV3-1|TRBJ2-7
TGTGCCAGCAGCCAAGATGGGGCTAGCGCTTACGAGCAGTACTTC
CASSQDGASAYEQYF
>.|.|TRBV12-3/TRBV12-4|TRBJ2-7
TGTGCCAGCAGTCCCCACTTTGGGGCGGGACGATCCTACGAGCAGTACTTC
CASSPHFGAGRSYEQYF
>many|.|TRBV28|TRBJ1-5
TGTGCCAGCAGTTCCTCAGTCAACCGATTTAGCAATCAGCCCCAGCATTTT
CASSSSVNRFSNQPQHF
>few|TRBD1|TRBV27|TRBJ2-3
TGTGCCAGCAGTTACAGGGGGCCGAGCACAGATACGCAGTATTTT
CASSYRGPSTDTQYF
>few|.|TRBV6-1|TRBJ2-5
TGTGCCAGCACCGATTACCCTGACAGGTACCAAGAGACCCAGTACTTC
CASTDYPDRYQETQYF
>.|.|TRBV24-1|TRBJ2-1
TGTGCCACCAGTTGGTCTGTCTACAATGAGCAGTTCTTC
CATSWSVYNEQFF
>few|.|TRBV14|TRBJ1-1
TGTGCCAGCAACCCCGTGGGACCCGGCTCTGAAGCTTTCTTT
CASNPVGPGSEAFF
>many|.|TRBV5-1|TRBJ2-1
TGCGCCAATACGATCGGCACTGAGCAGTTCTTC
CANTIGTEQFF
>many|.|TRBV5-1|TRBJ2-7
TGCGCCAGCAGCTTGAAACAGGGCACCTACGAGCAGTACTTC
CASSLKQGTYEQYF
>.|TRBD1|TRBV28|TRBJ2-7
TGTGCCAGCAGCTCCGGGACAGGGGTCTTCTACGAGCAGTACTTC
CASSSGTGVFYEQYF
>.|.|TRBV7-6|TRBJ2-7
TGTGCCAGCAGCTACGGGTTAGACTACGAGCAGTACTTC
CASSYGLDYEQYF
>few|.|TRBV24-1|TRBJ1-5
TGTGCCACCAGTGCGGCCGAATATAATCAGCCCCAGCATTTT
CATSAAEYNQPQHF
>few|TRBD1|TRBV27|TRBJ2-7
TGTGCCAGCAGCGCCGGGGGACAGGAGTACTTC
CASSAGGQEYF
>.|.|TRBV7-8|TRBJ2-7
TGTGCCAGCAGCCATCCGGGGGACGAGCAGTACTTC
CASSHPGDEQYF
>.|.|TRBV7-8|TRBJ2-1
TGTGCCAGCAGCTTAGGGGGGAACTATGAGCAGTTCTTC
CASSLGGNYEQFF
>few|.|TRBV7-6|TRBJ2-3
TGTGCCAGCAGCGGAGAGGGCAGGGGACCAAAACATTTT
CASSGEGRGPKHF
>.|TRBD1|TRBV4-2|TRBJ2-3
TGTGCCAGCAGCCAATATCCGGGGACAGCAGATACGCAGTATTTT
CASSQYPGTADTQYF
>many|TRBD2|TRBV20-1|TRBJ2-3
TGCAGTGCTAGAGTCCTTGAGGGACTAGTGACAGATACGCAGTATTTT
CSARVLEGLVTDTQYF
>many|.|TRBV9|TRBJ1-1
TGTGCCAGCAGGCTAGAAGGGGGCACTGAAGCTTTCTTT
CASRLEGGTEAFF
>.|TRBD1|TRBV6-1|TRBJ1-2
TGTGCCAGCAGAAGCCTTTCAGGGGGCGCGGTTGGCTACACCTTC
CASRSLSGGAVGYTF
>few|.|TRBV20-1|TRBJ2-2
TGCAGTGCCGTACATGGGACGGGGAACACCGGGGAGCTGTTTTTT
CSAVHGTGNTGELFF
>.|TRBD2|TRBV14|TRBJ2-1
TGTGCCAGCAGCCAAGATTTGATCTGGGCGGGGGACGAGCAGTTCTTC
CASSQDLIWAGDEQFF
>few|.|TRBV6-4|TRBJ1-2
TGTGCCAGCAGTGAGCACAGGGTAAACTATGGCTACACCTTC
CASSEHRVNYGYTF
>few|TRBD2|TRBV14|TRBJ2-5
TGTGCCAGCAGCCAAGATTGGCTAGCGGAAGAGACCCAGTACTTC
CASSQDWLAEETQYF
>few|TRBD1|TRBV4-1|TRBJ2-7
TGCGCCAGCAGCCAAGTTTGGGACAGGACCTACGAGCAGTACTTC
CASSQVWDRTYEQYF
>many|.|TRBV28|TRBJ2-1
TGTGCCAGCAGTTTCACCTACCCCTACAATGAGCAGTTCTTC
CASSFTYPYNEQFF
>many|.|TRBV5-6|TRBJ2-2
TGTGCCAGCAGCTTCGCGGCCAACACCGGGGAGCTGTTTTTT
CASSFAANTGELFF